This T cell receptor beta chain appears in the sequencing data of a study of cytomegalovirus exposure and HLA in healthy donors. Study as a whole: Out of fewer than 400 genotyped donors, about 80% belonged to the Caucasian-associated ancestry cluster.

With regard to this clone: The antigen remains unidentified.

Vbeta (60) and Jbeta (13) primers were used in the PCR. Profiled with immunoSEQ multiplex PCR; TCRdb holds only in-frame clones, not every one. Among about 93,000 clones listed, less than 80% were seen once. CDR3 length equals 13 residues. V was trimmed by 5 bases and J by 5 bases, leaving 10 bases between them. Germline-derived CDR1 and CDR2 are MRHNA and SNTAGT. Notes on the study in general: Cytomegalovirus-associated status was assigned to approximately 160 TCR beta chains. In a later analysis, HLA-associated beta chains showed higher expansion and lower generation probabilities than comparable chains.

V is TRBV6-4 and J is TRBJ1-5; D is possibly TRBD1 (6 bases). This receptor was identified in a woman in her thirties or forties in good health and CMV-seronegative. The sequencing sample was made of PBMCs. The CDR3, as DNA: TGTGCCAGCAGTATCTCAGGGGATCAGCCCCAGCATTTT. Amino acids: CASSISGDQPQHF.